Each of the 10 T cell receptor beta chains below was sequenced from the same sample in a study of T cells after yellow fever vaccination. TCRdb reprocessed the 5' RACE reads via MiXCR and lists one record per CDR3 protein. This repertoire shows roughly 120,000 distinct CDR3 sequences, around 7.7% found once; its top ten account for around 2.6%. The starting material was CD4+ T cells sorted from PBMCs, obtained around 10 days after the first yellow fever vaccination. The receptors shown here come from a man aged 18 to 29 who received the YFV17D yellow fever vaccine.

This clonotype has just a few counts. V and J are TRBV4-1 and TRBJ1-5, with D unclear. The CDR3 totals 15 residues. V gave up 1 base and J gave up 2 bases, with 9 bases separating them. CDR1 and CDR2 from the germline V gene are MGHRA and YSYEKL. The CDR3 coding sequence is TGCGCCAGCAGCCAAGTCGGGAGCCGCAATCAGCCCCAGCATTTT. It translates to CASSQVGSRNQPQHF.

This clonotype was observed at least ten times. The CDR3 sequence is CASSQYRGGGAQYF. The CDR3 DNA reads as TGTGCCAGCAGCCAATATCGGGGCGGGGGGGCCCAGTACTTC. The rearrangement links TRBV3-1 to TRBJ2-5, with 9 bases aligning to TRBD2. After removal of 2 bases from V and 9 bases from J, the junction contained 7 bases not matched to a gene. Per the germline V gene, CDR1 is LGHDT and CDR2 is YNNKEL (reference sequence). There are 14 residues in the CDR3.

This sequence joins TRBV19 and TRBJ1-1, with 7 bases that match TRBD1. The CDR3 runs 14 residues. The junction had 6 bases not matched to a gene; V was cut back by 7 bases and J by 1 base. Looked up from germline, CDR1 is LNHDA and CDR2 is SQIVND (reference sequence). DNA of the CDR3: TGTGCCAGTACCACCGGGACAGCGAACACTGAAGCTTTCTTT. It translates to CASTTGTANTEAFF.

The sample holds many counts of this clonotype. The chain joins TRBV12-3 or TRBV12-4 to TRBJ2-3; possible D gene TRBD2, 6 bases. V was clipped by 6 bases and J by 6 bases, with 16 bases between them. CDR3 size: 14 residues. The CDR3 region is CASSRDWGVDTQYF. The CDR3 bases are TGTGCCAGCAGCCGGGACTGGGGTGTTGATACGCAGTATTTT.

This clonotype showed up many times. This chain connects TRBV7-8 to TRBJ2-1, with D perhaps TRBD1 or TRBD2 (5 bases each). Germline V lookup: CDR1 SGHVS, CDR2 FQNEAQ. The CDR3 consists of 14 residues. V was cut by 1 base and J by 5 bases, with 9 bases left in between. CDR3 sequence: CASSLVRGDNEQFF. In DNA form, the CDR3 reads TGTGCCAGCAGCTTAGTGAGGGGAGACAATGAGCAGTTCTTC.

This clonotype was detected ten times or more. The chain uses TRBV6-5 and TRBJ2-4, with TRBD1 matching 8 bases. The V segment lost 6 bases and the J segment 9 bases; nucleotides outside the gene matches: 10. The CDR3 totals 14 residues. In germline, CDR1 is MNHEY, CDR2 SVGAGI. CDR3 DNA sequence: TGTGCCAGCAGCATACTCAGCACAGGGGGCATTCAGTACTTC. Protein: CASSILSTGGIQYF.

This clonotype was recorded many times. The chain employs TRBV20-1 and TRBJ2-5; D possibly matches TRBD1 or TRBD2 (5 bases each). The germline gives CDR1 DFQATT, CDR2 SNEGSKA (reference sequence). The ends were cut back, 5 bases at V and 2 bases at J, with 12 bases in the middle. The CDR3 has 13 amino acids. DNA for the CDR3: TGCAGTGCTCACCCGGGGCCACAAGAGACCCAGTACTTC. It codes for CSAHPGPQETQYF.

This clonotype was picked up many times. The chain combines TRBV18 with TRBJ2-7; D call uncertain. Trimming shortened V by 2 bases and J by 1 base, and 3 bases separated the two germline ends. Germline V CDR1 and CDR2: KGHSH, LQKENI. This CDR3 contains 12 residues. CDR3 protein: CASSPISYEQYV. DNA for the CDR3: TGTGCCAGCTCACCAATTTCCTACGAGCAGTACGTC.

This clonotype was recorded many times. The chain couples TRBV6-1 to TRBJ2-5; tentatively, D is TRBD1 (7 bases). The V end was cut by 6 bases, the J end by 5 bases, with 13 bases between. Germline CDR1 reads MNHNS; CDR2 reads SASEGT. The CDR3 length is 13 residues. The CDR3 bases are TGTGCCAGCAGGCCAGGGGGGCGTGAGACCCAGTACTTC. This codes for CASRPGGRETQYF.

This clonotype was seen many times. The gene calls are TRBV12-3 or TRBV12-4 and TRBJ2-2; D is uncertain. This CDR3 region has 13 residues. Between the trimmed V and J ends, which lost 2 bases and 3 bases, there was a span of 4 bases. CDR3 nucleotides: TGTGCCAGCAGTTTAATGGACACCGGGGAGCTGTTTTTT. This codes for CASSLMDTGELFF.